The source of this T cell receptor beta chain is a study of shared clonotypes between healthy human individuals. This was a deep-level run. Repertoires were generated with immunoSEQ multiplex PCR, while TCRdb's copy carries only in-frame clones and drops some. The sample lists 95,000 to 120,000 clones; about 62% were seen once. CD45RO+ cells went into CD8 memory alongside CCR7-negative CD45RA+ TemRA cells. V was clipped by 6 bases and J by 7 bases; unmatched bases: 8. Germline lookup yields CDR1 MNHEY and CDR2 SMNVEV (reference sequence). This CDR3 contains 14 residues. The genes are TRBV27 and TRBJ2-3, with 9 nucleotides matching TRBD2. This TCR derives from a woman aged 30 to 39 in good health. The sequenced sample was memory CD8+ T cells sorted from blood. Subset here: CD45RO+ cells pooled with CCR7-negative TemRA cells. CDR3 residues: CASRGGLATNTQYF. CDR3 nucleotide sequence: TGTGCCAGCAGGGGGGGACTAGCAACGAATACGCAGTATTTT.